Listed here are 20 T cell receptor beta chains from one sample, sequenced in a study of cytomegalovirus exposure and HLA in healthy donors. The repertoire was sequenced with immunoSEQ multiplex PCR; TCRdb's copy has only in-frame clones and lacks some. This table holds 150,000 to 200,000 clones, approximately 89% found once. Sequences were obtained from PBMCs. These receptors were collected from a man between 18 and 35 years old in good health and CMV-seropositive.

The chain is built from TRBV5-1 and TRBJ2-7, with D possibly TRBD2 on 6 matching bases. Trimming removed 4 bases from V and 7 bases from J, with 18 bases in between. Germline assignment: CDR1 SGHRS and CDR2 YFSETQ. CDR3 length: 14 residues. CDR3 DNA sequence: TGCGCCAGCAGCCCAGGACTATTGGGAAGGGAGCAGTACTTC. It is translated as CASSPGLLGREQYF.

The chain joins TRBV7-8 to TRBJ1-1, with 8 bases lining up with TRBD1. This CDR3 comprises 17 residues. V trimming: 2 bases; J trimming: 10 bases; junction bases outside the gene matches: 18. The germline CDR1 and CDR2 sequences are SGHVS and FQNEAQ. The CDR3 spells CASSLLRQGARGNPAFF. In DNA form, the CDR3 reads TGTGCCAGCAGCTTACTCCGGCAGGGGGCCCGAGGTAATCCAGCTTTCTTT. Looking up the rest from reference TRBV7-8 and TRBJ1-1 gives the full variable domain: GAGVSQSPRYKVAKRGQDVALRCDPISGHVSLFWYQQALGQGPEFLTYFQNEAQLDKSGLPSDRFFAERPEGSVSTLKIQRTQQEDSAVYLCASSLLRQGARGNPAFFGQGTRLTVV.

The CDR3 DNA sequence: TGCGCCAGCAGCTTCCCCGGGACTCACTCCTACGAGCAGTACTTC. Protein product: CASSFPGTHSYEQYF. V and J are TRBV5-1 and TRBJ2-7, with D perhaps matching TRBD2 (6 bases). V lost 2 bases to trimming and J lost 0 bases, with 12 bases between them. Per germline, CDR1 SGHRS and CDR2 YFSETQ. The CDR3 spans 15 residues.

This chain connects TRBV28 to TRBJ2-1, with D possibly being TRBD2 (6 bases). From germline, CDR1 is MDHEN and CDR2 SYDVKM. V shed 5 bases and J shed 4 bases, with 21 bases lying between them. This CDR3 is built from 17 residues. As DNA, the CDR3 is TGTGCCAGCAGTACCCCCTCGCGGGGAGAGACTTACAATGAGCAGTTCTTC. Its translation is CASSTPSRGETYNEQFF.

Comments on this clone: Other DNA sequences within the sample encode an identical CDR3. V usage is TRBV13 and J usage is TRBJ2-7; D possibly corresponds to TRBD2 (6 bases). V shed 5 bases and J shed 1 base, with 9 bases lying between them. The germline V gene encodes CDR1 PRHDT and CDR2 FYEKMQ (reference sequence). The CDR3 covers 13 residues. CDR3 region: CASSLGRSYEQYF. CDR3 coding DNA: TGTGCCAGCAGCCTCGGGAGATCCTACGAGCAGTACTTC.

The chain joins TRBV30 to TRBJ2-1; D possibly corresponds to TRBD1 (5 bases). The CDR3 is 14 amino acids. The germline V gene has CDR1 GTSNPN and CDR2 SVGIG (reference sequence). Trimming left V 5 bases short and J 0 bases short, with 11 bases between. The DNA for the CDR3 is TGTGCCTGGGGGTGGGGCAGCTCCTACAATGAGCAGTTCTTC. This translates into CAWGWGSSYNEQFF. The full variable domain, with the rest looked up from reference TRBV30 and TRBJ2-1, is SQTIHQWPATLVQPVGSPLSLECTVEGTSNPNLYWYRQAAGRGLQLLFYSVGIGQISSEVPQNLSASRPQDRQFILSSKKLLLSDSGFYLCAWGWGSSYNEQFFGPGTRLTVL.

This chain connects TRBV28 to TRBJ2-3; TRBD2 matches 10 bases. V trimming: 6 bases; J trimming: 1 base; junction bases outside the gene matches: 4. This CDR3 is built from 15 residues. Germline V gives CDR1 MDHEN, CDR2 SYDVKM. CDR3 in amino acids: CASSRGTSGTDTQYF. As DNA, the CDR3 is TGTGCCAGCAGCCGCGGGACTAGCGGCACAGATACGCAGTATTTT.

This chain joins TRBV29-1 and TRBJ1-1; no firm D call. The germline V gene has CDR1 SQVTM and CDR2 ANQGSEA. V lost 5 bases, J lost 1 base, and 5 bases lay in between. CDR3 length: 11 amino acids. CDR3 DNA: TGCAGCGTTCACAGGAACACTGAAGCTTTCTTT. This encodes CSVHRNTEAFF. The variable domain in full, with the rest retrieved from reference TRBV29-1 and TRBJ1-1, is SAVISQKPSRDICQRGTSLTIQCQVDSQVTMMFWYRQQPGQSLTLIATANQGSEATYESGFVIDKFPISRPNLTFSTLTVSNMSPEDSSIYLCSVHRNTEAFFGQGTRLTVV.

The chain carries TRBV4-3 and TRBJ2-3, with 11 bases lining up with TRBD2. With V trimmed by 8 bases and J by 4 bases, 2 bases remained unmatched. CDR3 length: 13 residues. Germline V CDR1 and CDR2: LGHNA, YSLEER. The CDR3 is CASGTSGADTQYF. CDR3 nucleotides: TGCGCCAGCGGGACTAGCGGTGCAGATACGCAGTATTTT.

This chain joins TRBV28 and TRBJ1-2; no firm D call. Germline-derived CDR1 and CDR2 are MDHEN and SYDVKM. The CDR3 totals 13 residues. Deletions cut 3 bases from V and 8 bases from J, with 13 bases between. Written as DNA, the CDR3 is TGTGCCAGCAGTTTCCCACCCGGACTAGGCTACACCTTC. This codes for CASSFPPGLGYTF.

This chain links TRBV7-2 with TRBJ2-7; D is ambiguous. The germline V and J ends were trimmed by 4 bases and 4 bases, with 8 bases remaining between them. Germline assignment: CDR1 SGHTA and CDR2 FQGNSA. This CDR3 is 12 amino acids long. The CDR3 DNA is TGTGCCAGCAGCTCCCACGGGTACGAGCAGTACTTC. Translation: CASSSHGYEQYF. The full variable domain, completed using reference TRBV7-2 and TRBJ2-7, is GAGVSQSPSNKVTEKGKDVELRCDPISGHTALYWYRQSLGQGLEFLIYFQGNSAPDKSGLPSDRFSAERTGGSVSTLTIQRTQQEDSAVYLCASSSHGYEQYFGPGTRLTVT.

The rearrangement joins TRBV5-1 to TRBJ1-4; D might be TRBD1 (6 bases). The CDR3 extends over 15 amino acids. The V gene lost 4 bases and the J gene lost 0 bases, with 10 bases spanning the gap. The germline CDR1 and CDR2 sequences are SGHRS and YFSETQ. This chain's CDR3 is CASSRDTTTNEKLFF. The CDR3, as DNA: TGCGCCAGCAGCCGGGACACCACAACTAATGAAAAACTGTTTTTT. The complete variable domain, with remaining parts taken from reference TRBV5-1 and TRBJ1-4, reads KAGVTQTPRYLIKTRGQQVTLSCSPISGHRSVSWYQQTPGQGLQFLFEYFSETQRNKGNFPGRFSGRQFSNSRSEMNVSTLELGDSALYLCASSRDTTTNEKLFFGSGTQLSVL.

This chain connects TRBV5-6 to TRBJ2-7; 11 bases are a match to TRBD2. The CDR3 consists of 15 residues. Germline-derived CDR1 and CDR2 are SGHDT and YYEEEE. The trim removed 3 bases at V and 2 bases at J, leaving 4 bases unmatched. The CDR3: CASSSTGLAAYEQYF. The CDR3 nucleotides are TGTGCCAGCAGCTCGACGGGACTAGCGGCCTACGAGCAGTACTTC.

This clone was seen a few times. The genes are TRBV7-6 and TRBJ2-7; tentatively, D is TRBD1 (7 bases). The CDR3 consists of 14 residues. Deletions cut 7 bases from V and 8 bases from J, with 21 bases between. Germline V lookup: CDR1 SGHVS, CDR2 FNYEAQ. The chain's CDR3 is CASTRRRGLDQQYF. CDR3 DNA: TGTGCCAGCACCCGAAGGAGGGGGCTCGACCAGCAGTACTTC. The complete variable domain, with remaining parts taken from reference TRBV7-6 and TRBJ2-7, reads GAGVSQSPRYKVTKRGQDVALRCDPISGHVSLYWYRQALGQGPEFLTYFNYEAQQDKSGLPNDRFSAERPEGSISTLTIQRTEQRDSAMYRCASTRRRGLDQQYFGPGTRLTVT.

V gene TRBV6-1 combines with J gene TRBJ1-4; D is undetermined. This CDR3 region has 13 residues. Trimming removed 4 bases at V and 5 bases at J, with 8 bases between. The germline V gene has CDR1 MNHNS and CDR2 SASEGT. The CDR3 nucleotides are TGTGCCAGCAGTGGATCGGGGAATGAAAAACTGTTTTTT. Protein: CASSGSGNEKLFF.

V usage is TRBV7-3 and J usage is TRBJ2-1, with D possibly TRBD2 on 6 matching bases. CDR1 SGHTA and CDR2 FQGTGA come from the germline V gene. The V gene lost 1 base and the J gene lost 7 bases, with 14 bases spanning the gap. This CDR3 is built from 15 residues. The CDR3 DNA reads TGTGCCAGCAGCTTAAACGGCGGGATAATGAATGAGCAGTTCTTC. Residues: CASSLNGGIMNEQFF.

The genes are TRBV28 and TRBJ2-7, with D tentatively TRBD1 (6 bases). V lost 10 bases, J lost 6 bases, and 10 bases lay in between. The CDR3 extends over 10 amino acids. Per germline, CDR1 MDHEN and CDR2 SYDVKM. The CDR3 coding sequence is TGTGCCACTACAGGGATCGAGCAGTACTTC. Protein sequence: CATTGIEQYF.

The chain couples TRBV9 to TRBJ1-1, with D possibly matching TRBD1 (6 bases). The CDR3 spans 15 residues. The V gene lost 4 bases and the J gene lost 0 bases, with 13 bases spanning the gap. From germline, CDR1 is SGDLS and CDR2 YYNGEE. CDR3 amino acids: CASSSRDTMNTEAFF. CDR3 nucleotide sequence: TGTGCCAGCAGCTCCCGGGACACAATGAACACTGAAGCTTTCTTT.

The V and J genes are TRBV19 and TRBJ1-3; possible D gene TRBD1, 5 bases. This CDR3 has 14 amino acids. V was trimmed by 4 bases and J by 0 bases, leaving 7 bases between them. Germline V gene lookup returns CDR1 LNHDA and CDR2 SQIVND (reference sequence). DNA of the CDR3: TGTGCCAGTAGTAGGGGGGGCTCTGGAAACACCATATATTTT. Its translation: CASSRGGSGNTIYF.

This clone was counted once. The chain employs TRBV6-5 and TRBJ2-1; D is uncertain. Trimming removed 2 bases at V and 9 bases at J, with 11 bases between. Germline CDR1 is MNHEY and CDR2 is SVGAGI. This CDR3 region has 13 residues. The chain's CDR3 is CASSYGQAVEQFF. CDR3 DNA sequence: TGTGCCAGCAGTTACGGGCAAGCAGTTGAGCAGTTCTTC.